Below are 29 T cell receptor beta chains sequenced from a single sample in a study of T-cell memory formation after mild COVID-19. TCRdb redid the calling of the 5' RACE reads with MiXCR, one entry per CDR3 protein. This table holds about 340,000 distinct CDR3 sequences, 15% found once. Sequencing was carried out using PBMCs or a T cell subset sorted from them (not recorded which). The source of these receptors is a young man who had mild COVID-19 (a few samples of this study predate the infection). Cell type and time point are not known.

This clonotype was seen only a few times. The chain recombines TRBV7-2 with TRBJ2-1; D ambiguous. Between the trimmed V and J ends, which lost 1 base and 8 bases, there was a span of 9 bases. The CDR3 consists of 13 residues. Looked up from germline, CDR1 is SGHTA and CDR2 is FQGNSA. This chain's CDR3 is CASSLVLGDEQFF. CDR3 nucleotide sequence: TGTGCCAGCAGCTTAGTTCTAGGCGATGAGCAGTTCTTC.

J is TRBJ1-5 and V is TRBV5-1; D gene ambiguous. CDR3 length: 15 residues. The germline gives CDR1 SGHRS, CDR2 YFSETQ. Trimming pared 0 bases from V and 3 bases from J, leaving 10 bases between. CDR3 amino acids: CASSLDSPYNQPQHF. The CDR3 DNA reads TGCGCCAGCAGCTTGGACTCCCCATACAATCAGCCCCAGCATTTT.

This clonotype appeared a few times. V is TRBV20-1 and J is TRBJ2-5; tentatively, D is TRBD1 or TRBD2 (5 bases each). Germline-derived CDR1 and CDR2 are DFQATT and SNEGSKA (reference sequence). CDR3 size: 17 residues. V was shortened by 1 base and J by 4 bases, with 22 bases between the two germline ends. For the CDR3, the DNA is TGCAGTGCTAGAGGGGACCTTAAGAACGCCCGGCCAGAGACCCAGTACTTC. As protein: CSARGDLKNARPETQYF.

The V call is TRBV20-1, the J call TRBJ2-1, with 9 nucleotides matching TRBD1. Germline CDR1 DFQATT, CDR2 SNEGSKA (reference sequence). CDR3 length: 15 amino acids. The V gene end was trimmed by 4 bases and the J gene end by 8 bases; junction bases not matched to a gene: 12. CDR3 bases: TGCAGTGCTAAGAGACCGGGACAGGGTTTCTATGAGCAGTTCTTC. Protein sequence: CSAKRPGQGFYEQFF.

The chain combines TRBV20-1 with TRBJ2-3; D is perhaps TRBD2 (7 bases). This CDR3 contains 14 residues. CDR1 and CDR2 from the germline V gene are DFQATT and SNEGSKA (reference sequence). Deletions cut 6 bases from V and 2 bases from J, with 15 bases between. The CDR3 loop reads CSAGRGRHTDTQYF. CDR3 DNA: TGCAGTGCGGGGAGGGGGAGACACACAGATACGCAGTATTTT.

The J gene is TRBJ2-3, the V gene TRBV7-9; 9 bases line up with TRBD2. CDR1 and CDR2 from the germline V gene are SEHNR and FQNEAQ (reference sequence). Trimming took 1 base from V and 5 from J; bases not matched to a gene: 4. This CDR3 region has 15 residues. The CDR3 DNA follows: TGTGCCAGCAGCTTAGACCGTAGCGGGGGAGATACGCAGTATTTT. Its protein product is CASSLDRSGGDTQYF.

Here the CDR3 DNA reads TGTGCCAGCAGCTTAGCGGCCGGAAATCAGCCCCAGCATTTT. Protein sequence: CASSLAAGNQPQHF. The V gene is TRBV7-9, the J gene TRBJ1-5; D unresolved. Trimming took off 0 bases at V and 4 bases at J, with 7 bases between the two ends. Germline V gene lookup returns CDR1 SEHNR and CDR2 FQNEAQ (reference sequence). This CDR3 region has 14 residues.

This clonotype was observed a handful of times. The chain recombines TRBV7-2 with TRBJ1-4, with D possibly TRBD1 on 6 matching bases. Germline V gene sequence: CDR1 SGHTA, CDR2 FQGNSA. The length of the CDR3 is 14 residues. V dropped 5 bases and J dropped 6 bases, with 13 bases sitting between them. The CDR3 DNA sequence: TGTGCCAGCAGCCCTACAGGGTTGCATGAAAAACTGTTTTTT. It codes for CASSPTGLHEKLFF.

In this sample, this clonotype turned up once. The V and J genes are TRBV29-1 and TRBJ1-3; D remains ambiguous. The CDR3 has 14 amino acids. V lost 6 bases and J lost 3, with 15 bases in between. CDR1 is SQVTM, CDR2 ANQGSEA, per germline. CDR3 DNA: TGCAGCGTGTCGACCCAGCCGGGTGGAAACACCATATATTTT. Translated, it gives CSVSTQPGGNTIYF.

This clonotype was seen a few times. V and J are TRBV29-1 and TRBJ1-1; D is unclear. Trimming took off 0 bases at V and 4 bases at J, with 6 bases between the two ends. This CDR3 comprises 12 residues. CDR1 is SQVTM and CDR2 is ANQGSEA in the germline V gene. CDR3 region: CSVEDGGTEAFF. DNA for the CDR3: TGCAGCGTTGAAGATGGAGGCACTGAAGCTTTCTTT.

This chain joins TRBV2 and TRBJ2-3, with 7 bases aligning to TRBD2. Looked up from germline, CDR1 is SNHLY and CDR2 is FYNNEI. CDR3 length: 12 residues. V was pared by 5 bases and J by 5 bases, with 1 base of the junction left unmatched. Here the CDR3 reads CASSRTRDTQYF. The CDR3, as DNA: TGTGCCAGCAGTAGGACTAGAGATACGCAGTATTTT.

V gene TRBV4-3 combines with J gene TRBJ1-4; D is ambiguous. There are 15 residues in the CDR3. Germline V gene sequence: CDR1 LGHNA, CDR2 YSLEER. V was shortened by 4 bases and J by 7 bases, with 16 bases between the two germline ends. CDR3 nucleotide sequence: TGCGCCAGCAGCCCGGATCTTGGCGGGGTTGAAAAACTGTTTTTT. Encoded protein: CASSPDLGGVEKLFF.

This clonotype was seen a few times. The chain links TRBV9 to TRBJ1-3; D gene unclear. The CDR3 is made up of 13 amino acids. CDR1 is SGDLS, CDR2 YYNGEE, per germline. V was cut by 2 bases and J by 4 bases, with 7 bases left in between. CDR3 nucleotides: TGTGCCAGCAGCGTGATGGGAGGAAACACCATATATTTT. Its translation: CASSVMGGNTIYF. Based on the CDR3 plus reference TRBV9 and TRBJ1-3, the full variable domain is DSGVTQTPKHLITATGQRVTLRCSPRSGDLSVYWYQQSLDQGLQFLIQYYNGEERAKGNILERFSAQQFPDLHSELNLSSLELGDSALYFCASSVMGGNTIYFGEGSWLTVV.

The table lists this clonotype with many counts. This chain links TRBV11-2 with TRBJ2-1; 10 nucleotides agree with TRBD2. The length of the CDR3 is 15 residues. The germline gives CDR1 SGHAT, CDR2 FQNNGV. With 3 bases clipped from V and 3 bases from J, the junction kept 2 bases outside the gene matches. The CDR3 loop reads CASSFGLADYNEQFF. In nucleotides, the CDR3 is TGTGCCAGCAGCTTCGGACTAGCGGACTACAATGAGCAGTTCTTC. The variable domain in full, with the rest retrieved from reference TRBV11-2 and TRBJ2-1, is EAGVAQSPRYKIIEKRQSVAFWCNPISGHATLYWYQQILGQGPKLLIQFQNNGVVDDSQLPKDRFSAERLKGVDSTLKIQPAKLEDSAVYLCASSFGLADYNEQFFGPGTRLTVL.

The gene calls are TRBV7-9 and TRBJ2-3; the D gene is possibly TRBD1 (6 bases). CDR3 length: 13 amino acids. Germline V CDR1 and CDR2: SEHNR, FQNEAQ (reference sequence). Trimming shortened V by 3 bases and J by 9 bases, and 13 bases separated the two germline ends. The CDR3 region has the DNA TGTGCCAGCAGCTTTTATCAGACAGGCACGCAGTATTTT. Amino acids: CASSFYQTGTQYF.

This clonotype showed up just a few times. The gene calls are TRBV27 and TRBJ2-1, with TRBD1 as a possible D gene (6 bases). The V and J ends lost 3 bases and 9 bases respectively, with 18 bases between them. The CDR3 consists of 15 residues. Germline V gene lookup returns CDR1 MNHEY and CDR2 SMNVEV (reference sequence). CDR3 coding DNA: TGTGCCAGCAGTTTTTTGCCCGTCTCAGGGGTTGAGCAGTTCTTC. This gives the protein CASSFLPVSGVEQFF.

The V gene is TRBV20-1, the J gene TRBJ2-3; no clear D gene. Trimming shortened V by 2 bases and J by 6 bases, and 24 bases separated the two germline ends. CDR1 and CDR2 (germline): DFQATT, SNEGSKA (reference sequence). The CDR3 has 17 residues. The CDR3 coding sequence is TGCAGTGCTAGACTACTCCGGGCCCAGAGTTCGGTTGATACGCAGTATTTT. Translating it yields CSARLLRAQSSVDTQYF.

This clonotype was picked up a small number of times. V and J are TRBV12-3 or TRBV12-4 and TRBJ1-5, with 8 bases lining up with TRBD1. V dropped 5 bases and J dropped 5; count of bases not matched to a gene: 8. The CDR3 totals 15 residues. CDR3 bases: TGTGCCAGCAGTCCTAGCGACAGGGGACATCAGCCCCAGCATTTT. This translates into CASSPSDRGHQPQHF.

The chain is built from TRBV5-6 and TRBJ1-2; 9 positions agree with TRBD1. This CDR3 has 15 amino acids. Per the germline V gene, CDR1 is SGHDT and CDR2 is YYEEEE. After removal of 5 bases from V and 6 bases from J, the junction contained 11 bases not matched to a gene. Here the CDR3 DNA reads TGTGCCAGCAGACCATGGGACAGGGTATCTGATGGCTACACCTTC. Its protein product is CASRPWDRVSDGYTF.

The gene calls are TRBV5-6 and TRBJ2-5; D may correspond to TRBD1 or TRBD2 (7 bases each). Looked up from germline, CDR1 is SGHDT and CDR2 is YYEEEE. The CDR3 runs to 16 residues. The V and J ends lost 1 base and 6 bases respectively, with 19 bases between them. CDR3 nucleotides: TGTGCCAGCAGCTTGCGGGGGACAGCGGGAATACAGACCCAGTACTTC. Protein sequence: CASSLRGTAGIQTQYF.

The genes are TRBV6-1 and TRBJ1-4; possibly TRBD1 for D (6 bases). The CDR3 totals 13 residues. CDR1 and CDR2 (germline): MNHNS, SASEGT. V lost 11 bases and J lost 7, with 17 bases in between. The CDR3 coding sequence is TGTGCCGCTATACAGGGAAGGGGTGAAAAACTGTTTTTT. Translated, it gives CAAIQGRGEKLFF.

This chain joins TRBV12-3 or TRBV12-4 and TRBJ2-5, with D unresolved. V was clipped by 2 bases and J by 1 base, with 11 bases between them. The CDR3 is 15 amino acids. The CDR3 spells CASSLFVAGQETQYF. The CDR3 DNA reads as TGTGCCAGCAGTTTATTTGTTGCCGGCCAAGAGACCCAGTACTTC.

This clonotype turned up a few times. CDR3 region: CASSQRPGQSTDTQYF. CDR3 sequence (DNA): TGTGCCAGCAGCCAGAGGCCGGGACAGTCGACAGATACGCAGTATTTT. V usage is TRBV4-2 and J usage is TRBJ2-3; 7 nucleotides agree with TRBD1. This CDR3 has 16 amino acids. V was clipped by 3 bases and J by 3 bases; unmatched bases: 9. The germline V gene has CDR1 LGHNA and CDR2 YNFKEQ.

V usage is TRBV6-5 and J usage is TRBJ1-2; D is uncertain. The CDR3 runs 13 residues. Germline V CDR1 and CDR2: MNHEY, SVGAGI. The V end was cut by 2 bases, the J end by 7 bases, with 11 bases between. Here the CDR3 DNA reads TGTGCCAGCAGTTACGTTGGTGGCTCTGGCTACACCTTC. Protein: CASSYVGGSGYTF.

V gene TRBV7-9 combines with J gene TRBJ2-5, with D hard to call. Germline values: CDR1 SEHNR, CDR2 FQNEAQ (reference sequence). The CDR3 runs 14 residues. V was clipped by 2 bases and J by 0 bases, with 7 bases between them. In DNA form, the CDR3 reads TGTGCCAGCAGCTTACTGGCCTACCAAGAGACCCAGTACTTC. It is translated as CASSLLAYQETQYF.

This clonotype came up a few times. The V gene is TRBV7-9, the J gene TRBJ1-1, with a tentative D call TRBD1 (5 bases). The CDR3 loop spans 14 amino acids. CDR1 and CDR2 from the germline V gene are SEHNR and FQNEAQ (reference sequence). Trimming pared 5 bases from V and 0 bases from J, leaving 10 bases between. CDR3 in amino acids: CASSRWGVNTEAFF. Written as DNA, the CDR3 is TGTGCCAGCAGCAGGTGGGGCGTGAACACTGAAGCTTTCTTT.

The chain employs TRBV7-2 and TRBJ2-1; TRBD2 matches at 15 bases. In germline, CDR1 is SGHTA, CDR2 FQGNSA. The V segment lost 4 bases and the J segment 4 bases; nucleotides outside the gene matches: 5. The CDR3 is made up of 17 amino acids. The CDR3 is CASSWPGLAGGYNEQFF. The CDR3 bases are TGTGCCAGCAGCTGGCCGGGACTAGCGGGGGGTTACAATGAGCAGTTCTTC.

This clonotype came up many times. The gene calls are TRBV7-6 and TRBJ1-6; D gene unclear. The CDR3 spans 16 residues. Germline-derived CDR1 and CDR2 are SGHVS and FNYEAQ. V was cut by 1 base and J by 7 bases, with 14 bases left in between. CDR3 bases: TGTGCCAGCAGCTTAGGGTCCGGAGACGAGAATTCACCCCTCCACTTT. Translating gives CASSLGSGDENSPLHF.

The rearrangement uses TRBV6-1 and TRBJ2-1, with unresolved D. CDR1 and CDR2 from the germline V gene are MNHNS and SASEGT. V shed 1 base and J shed 5 bases, with 12 bases lying between them. The CDR3 sequence is 15 residues long. The CDR3: CASSEVQHYDNEQFF. In DNA form, the CDR3 reads TGTGCCAGCAGTGAAGTCCAGCATTATGACAATGAGCAGTTCTTC.